This is a list of T cell receptor beta chains from one sample in a study of T cell repertoires in cytomegalovirus infection. In TCRdb, the reads were re-called with MiXCR into one record per CDR3 protein. The sample lists roughly 300,000 distinct CDR3 sequences; about 25% were seen once. Sequencing was done on a sample of PBMCs. All receptors come from a human donor in good health (CMV status not recorded). Some clones in this sample may be carry-over from other donors' samples. Each CDR3 is given with its conserved first and last residue. Each record gives: V gene, J gene, CDR3 protein.

>TRBV19|TRBJ1-1
CASSLPSTEAFF
>TRBV7-2|TRBJ2-3
CASREGQGRTDTQYF
>TRBV7-9|TRBJ1-3
CASSLGRAGRSGNTIYF
>TRBV7-6|TRBJ2-2
CASSLVTGDTGELFF
>TRBV7-2|TRBJ1-2
CASSFSDYGYTF
>TRBV20-1|TRBJ2-2
CSARFTSGRGELFF
>TRBV6-5|TRBJ2-7
CASSYSWDLSYEQYF
>TRBV7-3|TRBJ2-3
CASSANSGGAADTQYF
>TRBV5-1|TRBJ2-1
CASSLLLAGSYNEQFF
>TRBV11-2|TRBJ2-1
CASSSRLAGWNEQFF
>TRBV19|TRBJ1-1
CASSPGQSPRMNTEAFF
>TRBV5-6|TRBJ1-4
CASSLHGFFEKLFF
>TRBV28|TRBJ1-2
CASRLYTDNYGYTF
>TRBV28|TRBJ2-1
CASRKRGGSSYNEQFF
>TRBV19|TRBJ1-6
CASSIEGTDHSPLHF
>TRBV7-2|TRBJ2-7
CASSFGTGNPYEQYF
>TRBV7-2|TRBJ2-1
CASRRGGAYNEQFF
>TRBV28|TRBJ1-5
CASRGDRGPNQPQHF
>TRBV20-1|TRBJ1-3
CGAPWDTIYF
>TRBV7-2|TRBJ1-2
CASSFSQGRYTF
>TRBV20-1|TRBJ1-2
CSARNPGPGGYTF
>TRBV7-2|TRBJ1-5
CASSEGTIQHF
>TRBV7-2|TRBJ1-1
CASSLVPAGGLPNTEAFF
>TRBV29-1|TRBJ2-1
CSVGVSLSNEQFF
>TRBV4-1|TRBJ2-1
CASRETGTRNEQFF
>TRBV7-3|TRBJ2-1
CASSALRPGLADNEQFF
>TRBV5-4|TRBJ1-1
CASSLVATSASEAFF
>TRBV28|TRBJ2-5
CASSTSWVIRQETQYF
>TRBV20-1|TRBJ1-4
CSVTGTGYEKLFF
>TRBV6-1|TRBJ1-2
CASTSGGAVYGYTF
>TRBV7-8|TRBJ2-1
CASSLGGLEVYNEQFF
>TRBV2|TRBJ2-7
CASIASGNEHYEQYF
>TRBV20-1|TRBJ1-1
CSARDSATKKAFF
>TRBV6-2/TRBV6-3|TRBJ2-1
CASSYSSSGRLQSMSSQAFF
>TRBV6-5|TRBJ2-7
CASSGGPYEQYF
>TRBV7-2|TRBJ2-7
CASSTSPTSGRAYF
>TRBV5-6|TRBJ2-7
CASSGGLAGPYEQYF
>TRBV20-1|TRBJ1-1
CSAPGGWGTEAFF
>TRBV7-2|TRBJ2-1
CASSLRGTGYYNEQFF
>TRBV19|TRBJ2-1
CASSIVGTAYNEQFF
>TRBV19|TRBJ1-4
CASRGTGRQEKLFF
>TRBV28|TRBJ1-5
CASSLSQQGPRPQHF
>TRBV20-1|TRBJ2-1
CSPALRRGYNEQFF
>TRBV7-2|TRBJ2-7
CASSLRGTGSYEQYF
>TRBV7-2|TRBJ1-1
CASSSHPRGMNTEAFF